The 13 T cell receptor beta chains given below trace back to one sample, sequenced in a study of cytomegalovirus exposure and HLA in healthy donors. The PCR was carried out with 60 Vbeta primers and 13 Jbeta primers. Clones were sequenced by immunoSEQ multiplex PCR, and TCRdb holds only the in-frame ones, with some missing. The table lists around 180,000 clones, around 68% of them singletons, with about 1.6% in the top ten. The sequencing input was PBMCs. These receptors all come from a girl aged 10 to 17 in good health and CMV-seronegative.

This clone was counted between two and nine times. This rearrangement joins TRBV6-1 to TRBJ2-7, with D unresolved. The germline V gene encodes CDR1 MNHNS and CDR2 SASEGT. Trimming took off 7 bases at V and 5 bases at J, with 9 bases between the two ends. This CDR3 is 11 amino acids long. CDR3 nucleotide sequence: TGTGCCAGCACATGGCGGAACGAGCAGTACTTC. As protein: CASTWRNEQYF.

The chain employs TRBV14 and TRBJ1-1; TRBD1 matches at 9 bases. This CDR3 comprises 14 residues. The V segment lost 8 bases and the J segment 8 bases; nucleotides outside the gene matches: 12. CDR1 is SGHDN and CDR2 is FVKESK in the germline V gene. CDR3 sequence (DNA): TGTGCCAGCCGACAGACAGGGGGAAACCCCGAAGCTTTCTTT. This gives the protein CASRQTGGNPEAFF.

J is TRBJ1-4 and V is TRBV5-6; TRBD1 matches 10 bases. The CDR3 is 14 residues long. Trimming at V came to 4 bases and at J to 7 bases, leaving 4 bases not matched to a gene. Germline CDR1 is SGHDT and CDR2 is YYEEEE. This CDR3 reads CASSGRQGAEKLFF. CDR3 DNA: TGTGCCAGCAGCGGACGACAGGGGGCTGAAAAACTGTTTTTT.

This chain uses TRBV7-3 with TRBJ2-7; D perhaps matches TRBD1 (5 bases). CDR3 size: 13 residues. V was clipped by 5 bases and J by 6 bases, with 14 bases between them. The V gene's germline CDR1 is SGHTA and CDR2 FQGTGA. Written as DNA, the CDR3 is TGTGCCAGCAGCCGAGACCAGGGTGGCGAGCAGTACTTC. Its protein product is CASSRDQGGEQYF.

The gene calls are TRBV15 and TRBJ1-1; D is ambiguous. Per the germline V gene, CDR1 is LNHNV and CDR2 is YYDKDF (reference sequence). Trimming shortened V by 0 bases and J by 4 bases, and 6 bases separated the two germline ends. The CDR3 spans 13 residues. CDR3 coding DNA: TGTGCCACCAGCAGAGATGGAGTCACTGAAGCTTTCTTT. Translating gives CATSRDGVTEAFF. The full variable domain, in which reference TRBV15 and TRBJ1-1 provide the parts outside the CDR3, is DAMVIQNPRYQVTQFGKPVTLSCSQTLNHNVMYWYQQKSSQAPKLLFHYYDKDFNNEADTPDNFQSRRPNTSFCFLDIRSPGLGDTAMYLCATSRDGVTEAFFGQGTRLTVV.

This clone was seen more than once but under ten times. The chain employs TRBV4-1 and TRBJ2-1; TRBD1 is a possible D gene (5 bases). V lost 3 bases to trimming and J lost 0 bases, with 12 bases between them. The CDR3 runs to 16 residues. CDR1 MGHRA and CDR2 YSYEKL come from the germline V gene. CDR3 coding DNA: TGCGCCAGCAGCCATATAACAGACAGCTCCTACAATGAGCAGTTCTTC. Amino acid sequence: CASSHITDSSYNEQFF.

The genes are TRBV5-4 and TRBJ2-6; 7 nucleotides match TRBD1. V was pared by 3 bases and J by 0 bases, with 3 bases of the junction left unmatched. The germline V gene encodes CDR1 SGHNT and CDR2 YYREEE (reference sequence). The CDR3 is 16 residues long. The CDR3 is CASSSTGFSGANVLTF. DNA for the CDR3: TGTGCCAGCAGCTCGACAGGGTTCTCTGGGGCCAACGTCCTGACTTTC.

Only one count was recorded for this clone. The chain carries TRBV19 and TRBJ2-7; TRBD2 agrees at 7 bases. The CDR3 runs 11 residues. V shed 5 bases and J 12 bases; nucleotides not matched to a gene: 7. Germline CDR1 and CDR2: LNHDA and SQIVND (reference sequence). Here the CDR3 DNA reads TGTGCCAGTAGTTTCACCGGGACTACGTACTTC. The encoded protein is CASSFTGTTYF. The variable domain in full, completed from reference TRBV19 and TRBJ2-7, reads DGGITQSPKYLFRKEGQNVTLSCEQNLNHDAMYWYRQDPGQGLRLIYYSQIVNDFQKGDIAEGYSVSREKKESFPLTVTSAQKNPTAFYLCASSFTGTTYFGPGTRLTVT.

This chain joins TRBV19 and TRBJ2-2; D possibly corresponds to TRBD2 (7 bases). The CDR3 loop spans 16 amino acids. Germline V gene lookup returns CDR1 LNHDA and CDR2 SQIVND (reference sequence). V lost 7 bases, J lost 5 bases, and 20 bases lay in between. The CDR3 DNA sequence: TGTGCCAGTATCTCTACTCGGGGGGCCGTAACCGGGGAGCTGTTTTTT. The encoded protein is CASISTRGAVTGELFF.

Only a few counts were recorded for this clone. This chain joins TRBV5-5 and TRBJ1-4; TRBD1 matches at 7 bases. Germline CDR1 SGHKS, CDR2 YYEKEE (reference sequence). This CDR3 has 18 residues. V trimming: 4 bases; J trimming: 8 bases; junction bases outside the gene matches: 20. In nucleotides, the CDR3 is TGTGCCAGCAGCCTTACGACAGGGAGGCTCCGGTTTGAAGAAAAACTGTTTTTT. Protein sequence: CASSLTTGRLRFEEKLFF.

The genes are TRBV19 and TRBJ1-6, with D tentatively TRBD1 (6 bases). The V end was cut by 0 bases, the J end by 9 bases, with 6 bases between. This CDR3 has 13 residues. Germline lookup yields CDR1 LNHDA and CDR2 SQIVND (reference sequence). The CDR3 protein is CASSIEGGSPLHF. CDR3 DNA sequence: TGTGCCAGTAGTATAGAAGGGGGTTCACCCCTCCACTTT.

The gene calls are TRBV10-3 and TRBJ2-1; a weak D match, TRBD2 (5 bases). Germline V lookup: CDR1 ENHRY, CDR2 SYGVKD. There are 13 residues in the CDR3. The germline V and J ends were trimmed by 4 bases and 5 bases, with 9 bases remaining between them. CDR3 in DNA: TGTGCCATCAGTGGGCCGGGGAACAATGAGCAGTTCTTC. It translates to CAISGPGNNEQFF.

The chain uses TRBV19 and TRBJ1-2; the D gene is possibly TRBD1 (5 bases). The germline gives CDR1 LNHDA, CDR2 SQIVND (reference sequence). CDR3 length: 14 amino acids. The germline V and J ends were trimmed by 3 bases and 7 bases, with 15 bases remaining between them. DNA of the CDR3: TGTGCCAGTAGTATGGAGGAGGGGTTGGGTGGCTACACCTTC. Residues: CASSMEEGLGGYTF.